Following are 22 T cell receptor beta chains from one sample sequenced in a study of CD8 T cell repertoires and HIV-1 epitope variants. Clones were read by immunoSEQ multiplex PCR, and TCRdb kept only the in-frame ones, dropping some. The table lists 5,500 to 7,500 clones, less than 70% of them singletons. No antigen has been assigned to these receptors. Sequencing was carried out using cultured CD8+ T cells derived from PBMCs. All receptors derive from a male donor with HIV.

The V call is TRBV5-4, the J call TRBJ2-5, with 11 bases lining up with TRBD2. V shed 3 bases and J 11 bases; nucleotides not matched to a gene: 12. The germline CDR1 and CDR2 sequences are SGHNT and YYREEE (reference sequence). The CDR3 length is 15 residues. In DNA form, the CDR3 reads TGTGCCAGCAGCTGGGTAGCGGGAGGGCCGGGGGAGCAGTACTTC. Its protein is CASSWVAGGPGEQYF.

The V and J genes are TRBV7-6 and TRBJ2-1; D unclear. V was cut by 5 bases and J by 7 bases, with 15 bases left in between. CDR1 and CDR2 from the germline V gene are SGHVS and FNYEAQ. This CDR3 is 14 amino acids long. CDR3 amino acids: CASSPGLQANEQFF. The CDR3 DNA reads TGTGCCAGCAGCCCGGGCCTCCAGGCTAATGAGCAGTTCTTC.

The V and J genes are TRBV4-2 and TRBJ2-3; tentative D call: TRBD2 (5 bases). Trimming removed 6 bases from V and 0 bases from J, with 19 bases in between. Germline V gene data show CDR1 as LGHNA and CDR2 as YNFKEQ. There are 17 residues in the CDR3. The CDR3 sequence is CASSPSSKRRSTDTQYF. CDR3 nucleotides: TGTGCCAGCAGTCCCTCCTCGAAGCGGCGGAGCACAGATACGCAGTATTTT.

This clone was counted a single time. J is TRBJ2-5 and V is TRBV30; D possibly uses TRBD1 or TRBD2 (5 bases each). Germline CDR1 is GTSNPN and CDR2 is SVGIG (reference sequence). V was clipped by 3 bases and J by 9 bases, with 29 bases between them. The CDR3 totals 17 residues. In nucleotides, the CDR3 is TGTGCCTGGAGCCCGGCGAGGGTAACCATCCCATTGGGGGCCCAGTACTTC. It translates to CAWSPARVTIPLGAQYF.

The CDR3 nucleotides read TGTGCCAGCAGTTACGACACAGGGGGATATGGCTACACCTTC. Translating gives CASSYDTGGYGYTF. J is TRBJ1-2 and V is TRBV6-5; TRBD1 matches at 8 bases. V trimming: 2 bases; J trimming: 5 bases; junction bases outside the gene matches: 4. The germline CDR1 and CDR2 sequences are MNHEY and SVGAGI. The CDR3 totals 14 residues.

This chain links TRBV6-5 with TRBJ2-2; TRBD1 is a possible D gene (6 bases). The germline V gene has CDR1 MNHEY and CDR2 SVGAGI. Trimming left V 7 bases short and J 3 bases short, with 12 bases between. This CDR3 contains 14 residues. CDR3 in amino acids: CASNRGLDTGELFF. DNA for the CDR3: TGTGCCAGCAATAGGGGGTTAGACACCGGGGAGCTGTTTTTT.

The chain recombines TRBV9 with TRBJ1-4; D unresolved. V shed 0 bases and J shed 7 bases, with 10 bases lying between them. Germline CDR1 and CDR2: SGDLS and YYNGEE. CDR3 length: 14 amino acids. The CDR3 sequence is CASSVGGGGEKLFF. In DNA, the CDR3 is TGTGCCAGCAGCGTAGGGGGAGGTGGTGAAAAACTGTTTTTT. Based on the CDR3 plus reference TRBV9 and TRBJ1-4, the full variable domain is DSGVTQTPKHLITATGQRVTLRCSPRSGDLSVYWYQQSLDQGLQFLIQYYNGEERAKGNILERFSAQQFPDLHSELNLSSLELGDSALYFCASSVGGGGEKLFFGSGTQLSVL.

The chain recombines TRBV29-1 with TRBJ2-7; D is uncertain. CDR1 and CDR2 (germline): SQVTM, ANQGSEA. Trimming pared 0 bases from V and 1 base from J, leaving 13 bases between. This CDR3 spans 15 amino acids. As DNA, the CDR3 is TGCAGCGTTGAAGAGGAAACACGATATTCCTACGAGCAGTACTTC. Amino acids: CSVEEETRYSYEQYF.

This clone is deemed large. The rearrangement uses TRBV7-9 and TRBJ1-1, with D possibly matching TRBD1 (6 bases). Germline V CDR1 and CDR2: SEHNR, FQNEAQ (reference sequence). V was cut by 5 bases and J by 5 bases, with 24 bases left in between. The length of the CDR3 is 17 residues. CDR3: CASSPRGMGASRTEAFF. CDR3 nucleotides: TGTGCCAGCAGCCCCCGGGGGATGGGGGCATCGAGAACTGAAGCTTTCTTT.

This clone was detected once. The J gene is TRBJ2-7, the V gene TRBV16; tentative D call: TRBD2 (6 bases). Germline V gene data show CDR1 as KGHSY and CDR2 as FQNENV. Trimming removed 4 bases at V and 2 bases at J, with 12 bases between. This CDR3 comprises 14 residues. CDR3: CASSRTGETYEQYF. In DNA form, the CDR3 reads TGTGCCAGCAGCCGGACGGGGGAGACCTACGAGCAGTACTTC.

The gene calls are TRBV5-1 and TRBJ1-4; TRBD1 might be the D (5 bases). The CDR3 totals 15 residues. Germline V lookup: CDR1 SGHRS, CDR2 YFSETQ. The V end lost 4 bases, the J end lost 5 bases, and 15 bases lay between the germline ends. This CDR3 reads CASSPARDGNEKLFF. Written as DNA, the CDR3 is TGCGCCAGCAGCCCCGCCCGGGACGGGAATGAAAAACTGTTTTTT.

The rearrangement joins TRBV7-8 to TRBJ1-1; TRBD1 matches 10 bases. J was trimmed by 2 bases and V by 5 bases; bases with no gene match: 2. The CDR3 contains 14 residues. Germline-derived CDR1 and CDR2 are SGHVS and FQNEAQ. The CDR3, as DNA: TGTGCCAGCAGCGGGGACAGGGGTAACACTGAAGCTTTCTTT. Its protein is CASSGDRGNTEAFF.

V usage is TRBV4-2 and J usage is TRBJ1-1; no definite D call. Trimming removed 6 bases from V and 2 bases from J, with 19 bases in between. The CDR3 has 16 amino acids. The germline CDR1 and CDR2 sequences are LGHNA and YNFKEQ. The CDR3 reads CASRPSIDLRNTEAFF. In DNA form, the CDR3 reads TGTGCCAGCAGGCCCAGTATAGACCTAAGAAACACTGAAGCTTTCTTT.

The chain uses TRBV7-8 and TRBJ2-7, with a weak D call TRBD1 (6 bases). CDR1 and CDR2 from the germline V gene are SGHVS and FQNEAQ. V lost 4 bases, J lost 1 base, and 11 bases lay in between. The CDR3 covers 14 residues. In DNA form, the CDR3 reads TGTGCCAGCAGCTCAGGGGTGAGATCCTACGAGCAGTACTTC. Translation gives CASSSGVRSYEQYF.

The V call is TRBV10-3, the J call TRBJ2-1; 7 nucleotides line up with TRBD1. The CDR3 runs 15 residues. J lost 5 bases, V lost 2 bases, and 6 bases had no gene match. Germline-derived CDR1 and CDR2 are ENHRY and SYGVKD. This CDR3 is CAISEPTGMDNEQFF. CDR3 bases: TGTGCCATCAGTGAGCCGACAGGGATGGACAATGAGCAGTTCTTC.

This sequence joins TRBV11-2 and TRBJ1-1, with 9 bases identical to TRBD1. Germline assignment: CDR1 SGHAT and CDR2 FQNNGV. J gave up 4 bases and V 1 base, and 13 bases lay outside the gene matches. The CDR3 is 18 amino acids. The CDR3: CASSLVVTGGSWGTEAFF. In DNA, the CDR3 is TGTGCCAGCAGCTTAGTCGTGACAGGGGGGTCTTGGGGCACTGAAGCTTTCTTT.

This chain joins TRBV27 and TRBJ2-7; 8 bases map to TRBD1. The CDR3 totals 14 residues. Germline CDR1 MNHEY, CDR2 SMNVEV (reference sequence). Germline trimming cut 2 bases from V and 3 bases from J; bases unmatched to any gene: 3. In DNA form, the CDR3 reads TGTGCCAGCAGTTTACAACAGGGGGGCTACGAGCAGTACTTC. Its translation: CASSLQQGGYEQYF.

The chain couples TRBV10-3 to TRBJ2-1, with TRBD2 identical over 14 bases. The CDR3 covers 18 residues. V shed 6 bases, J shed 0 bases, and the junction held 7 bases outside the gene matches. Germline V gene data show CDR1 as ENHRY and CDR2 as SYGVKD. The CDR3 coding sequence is TGTGCCATCAGGAACTCCGGGACTAGCGGGAGCTCCTACAATGAGCAGTTCTTC. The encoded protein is CAIRNSGTSGSSYNEQFF.

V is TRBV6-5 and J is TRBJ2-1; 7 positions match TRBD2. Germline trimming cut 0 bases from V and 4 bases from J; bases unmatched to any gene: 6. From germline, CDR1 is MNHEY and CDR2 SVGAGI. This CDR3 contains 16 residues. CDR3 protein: CASSYSSSSGYNEQFF. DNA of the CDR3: TGTGCCAGCAGTTACTCATCGTCTAGCGGTTACAATGAGCAGTTCTTC.

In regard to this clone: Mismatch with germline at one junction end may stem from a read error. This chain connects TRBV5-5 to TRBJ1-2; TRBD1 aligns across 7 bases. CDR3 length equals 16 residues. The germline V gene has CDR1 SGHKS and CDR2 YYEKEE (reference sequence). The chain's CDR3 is CASSQDRAGSNYGYTF. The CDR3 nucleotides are TGCGCCAGCAGCCAAGACAGGGCAGGATCTAACTATGGCTACACCTTC.

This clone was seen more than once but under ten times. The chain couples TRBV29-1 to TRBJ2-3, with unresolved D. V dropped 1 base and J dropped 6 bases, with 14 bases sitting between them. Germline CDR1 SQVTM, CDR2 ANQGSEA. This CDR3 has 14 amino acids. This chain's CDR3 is CSVEGLRALDTQYF. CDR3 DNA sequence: TGCAGCGTTGAAGGCCTCCGGGCTCTGGATACGCAGTATTTT.

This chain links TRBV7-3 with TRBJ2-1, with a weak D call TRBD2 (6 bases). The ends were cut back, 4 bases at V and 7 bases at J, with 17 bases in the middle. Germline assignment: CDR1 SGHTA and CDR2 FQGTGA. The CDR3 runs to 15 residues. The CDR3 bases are TGTGCCAGCAGCTCCTTCTTCGCGGGGCGAAATGAGCAGTTCTTC. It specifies CASSSFFAGRNEQFF. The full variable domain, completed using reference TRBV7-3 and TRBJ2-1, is GAGVSQTPSNKVTEKGKYVELRCDPISGHTALYWYRQSLGQGPEFLIYFQGTGAADDSGLPNDRFFAVRPEGSVSTLKIQRTERGDSAVYLCASSSFFAGRNEQFFGPGTRLTVL.